This is a list of T cell receptor beta chains from one sample in a study of early stage breast cancer tumors. The repertoire was sequenced with immunoSEQ multiplex PCR; TCRdb's copy has only in-frame clones and lacks some. Here the sample spans 25,000 to 35,000 clones, 74% being singletons. Input material: blood. Source of these receptors: a person aged 35-49 years with breast cancer. CDR3s include the opening cysteine and the closing phenylalanine or tryptophan. Fields, in order: CDR3 protein, CDR3 DNA, D gene, clone size, V gene, J gene. D genes are given only for firm matches. A clone size is listed for some rows: how often the clone was seen (once, few, many), or a class if it is expanded.

CDR3aa: CASSFDWDSYEQYF
CDR3nt: TGCGCCAGCAGCTTTGACTGGGACTCCTACGAGCAGTACTTT
d_gene: -
abundance: -
v_gene: TRBV5-1
j_gene: TRBJ2-7

CDR3aa: CASNYRTAADTQYF
CDR3nt: TGTGCCAGCAATTATAGGACCGCGGCGGATACGCAGTATTTT
d_gene: -
abundance: -
v_gene: TRBV28
j_gene: TRBJ2-3

CDR3aa: CASVPDSGNTIYF
CDR3nt: TGTGCCAGCGTACCAGACTCTGGAAACACCATATATTTT
d_gene: -
abundance: -
v_gene: TRBV6-1
j_gene: TRBJ1-3

CDR3aa: CASSLGDTDTQYF
CDR3nt: TGTGCCAGCAGCTTAGGGGACACAGATACGCAGTATTTT
d_gene: -
abundance: -
v_gene: TRBV7-2
j_gene: TRBJ2-3

CDR3aa: CASRNPAHEQFF
CDR3nt: TGTGCCAGCAGGAACCCAGCGCATGAGCAGTTCTTC
d_gene: -
abundance: -
v_gene: TRBV2
j_gene: TRBJ2-1

CDR3aa: CASSLGTTGNTGELFF
CDR3nt: TGTGCCAGCAGCTTAGGCACCACTGGAAACACCGGGGAGCTGTTTTTT
d_gene: -
abundance: few
v_gene: TRBV11-1
j_gene: TRBJ2-2

CDR3aa: CASSLGDTQYF
CDR3nt: TGTGCCAGCAGCTTAGGAGATACGCAGTATTTT
d_gene: -
abundance: -
v_gene: TRBV11-3
j_gene: TRBJ2-3

CDR3aa: CASSLGTSGMVQYF
CDR3nt: TGTGCCAGCAGCTTAGGGACTAGCGGGATGGTGCAGTACTTC
d_gene: TRBD2
abundance: -
v_gene: TRBV7-2
j_gene: TRBJ2-7

CDR3aa: CASSRTGGWLDEQYF
CDR3nt: TGTGCCAGTAGTCGCACAGGGGGATGGTTAGACGAGCAGTACTTC
d_gene: TRBD1
abundance: -
v_gene: TRBV19
j_gene: TRBJ2-7

CDR3aa: CASSLGGTSGKQYF
CDR3nt: TGTGCCAGCAGCTTGGGCGGAACTAGCGGGAAGCAGTACTTC
d_gene: TRBD2
abundance: -
v_gene: TRBV5-4
j_gene: TRBJ2-7

CDR3aa: CASSELAGTDTQYF
CDR3nt: TGCGCCAGCAGTGAGTTAGCGGGCACAGATACGCAGTATTTT
d_gene: -
abundance: -
v_gene: TRBV10-2
j_gene: TRBJ2-3

CDR3aa: CATKWDGGAGELFF
CDR3nt: TGCGCCACTAAGTGGGACGGGGGCGCCGGGGAGCTGTTTTTT
d_gene: -
abundance: -
v_gene: TRBV5-1
j_gene: TRBJ2-2

CDR3aa: CASSRITGGVSEKLFF
CDR3nt: TGTGCCAGCAGTAGAATAACAGGGGGCGTTTCGGAAAAACTGTTTTTT
d_gene: TRBD1
abundance: -
v_gene: TRBV27
j_gene: TRBJ1-4

CDR3aa: CSVAGHLNTEAFF
CDR3nt: TGCAGCGTGGCTGGACATTTGAACACTGAAGCTTTCTTT
d_gene: -
abundance: -
v_gene: TRBV29-1
j_gene: TRBJ1-1